A selection of T cell receptor beta chains follows, all from one sample in a study of HIV-infected children after antiretroviral therapy interruption. TCRdb redid the calling of the 3' RACE reads with MiXCR, one entry per CDR3 protein. The repertoire holds about 89,000 distinct CDR3 sequences, with less than 7% as singletons. The material was CD45RA+ CD4+ T cells from PBMCs, pooled from several time points, obtained from a donor given antiretroviral therapy, either interrupted or continuous. Receptors were obtained from a pool of human donors with HIV. The CDR3 runs from the conserved cysteine through the conserved F or W. A D gene is named only where the DNA matches it firmly. Size tells how often a clone was seen (once, few, many) or the class of an expanded clone, and some rows leave it out.

CDR3: CASSPRGEEQYF; DNA: TGTGCCAGCTCACCCAGGGGGGAAGAGCAGTACTTC; J: TRBJ2-7; size: many; V: TRBV18; D: -
CDR3: CASRDPGGAMNTEAFF; DNA: TGTGCCAGTAGAGATCCAGGGGGCGCGATGAACACTGAAGCTTTCTTT; J: TRBJ1-1; size: many; V: TRBV19; D: TRBD1
CDR3: CASSLARLAGGHEQYF; DNA: TGTGCCAGCAGCTTAGCGCGGCTAGCGGGAGGCCACGAGCAGTACTTC; J: TRBJ2-7; size: -; V: TRBV9; D: TRBD2
CDR3: CASSLVSGLNTEAFF; DNA: TGCGCCAGCAGCTTGGTATCGGGGCTGAACACTGAAGCTTTCTTT; J: TRBJ1-1; size: few; V: TRBV5-1; D: -
CDR3: CSVGGGVPGNTIYF; DNA: TGCAGCGTTGGTGGAGGGGTTCCTGGAAACACCATATATTTT; J: TRBJ1-3; size: many; V: TRBV29-1; D: -
CDR3: CASSPGQGRSYEQYF; DNA: TGTGCTAGCAGCCCAGGACAGGGAAGGTCCTACGAGCAGTACTTC; J: TRBJ2-7; size: many; V: TRBV7-7; D: TRBD1
CDR3: CASKSNTGELFF; DNA: TGCGCCAGCAAATCGAACACCGGGGAGCTGTTTTTT; J: TRBJ2-2; size: few; V: TRBV10-1; D: -
CDR3: CASSPPGRGETQYF; DNA: TGTGCCAGCAGCCCCCCCGGAAGAGGAGAGACCCAGTACTTC; J: TRBJ2-5; size: -; V: TRBV4-2; D: -
CDR3: CASSPGQLNEKLFF; DNA: TGTGCCAGCAGCCCGGGACAGCTAAATGAAAAACTGTTTTTT; J: TRBJ1-4; size: few; V: TRBV5-8; D: TRBD1
CDR3: CSVGHRTTYEQYF; DNA: TGCAGCGTTGGCCACAGGACCACCTACGAGCAGTACTTC; J: TRBJ2-7; size: few; V: TRBV29-1; D: -
CDR3: CASSLKVNTGELFF; DNA: TGTGCCAGCAGCTTAAAAGTGAACACCGGGGAGCTGTTTTTT; J: TRBJ2-2; size: few; V: TRBV7-3; D: -
CDR3: CASSLVLAGGYNEQFF; DNA: TGCGCCAGCAGTCTCGTACTAGCGGGGGGGTACAATGAGCAGTTCTTC; J: TRBJ2-1; size: many; V: TRBV23-1; D: TRBD2
CDR3: CASKKGTGQGSGEQFF; DNA: TGTGCCAGCAAGAAGGGAACGGGACAGGGCTCCGGTGAGCAGTTCTTC; J: TRBJ2-1; size: many; V: TRBV19; D: TRBD1
CDR3: CASSYSGTGGYEQYF; DNA: TGTGCCAGCAGTTACTCCGGGACAGGGGGCTACGAGCAGTACTTC; J: TRBJ2-7; size: many; V: TRBV6-5; D: TRBD1
CDR3: CAIRQGTEGNTIYF; DNA: TGTGCCATCAGGCAGGGGACCGAAGGAAACACCATATATTTT; J: TRBJ1-3; size: many; V: TRBV10-3; D: -
CDR3: CASSLESVSTGELFF; DNA: TGTGCCAGCAGCTTAGAATCGGTCTCCACCGGGGAGCTGTTTTTT; J: TRBJ2-2; size: many; V: TRBV7-2; D: -
CDR3: CASSLDGSTEAFF; DNA: TGCGCCAGCAGCTTGGATGGGAGCACTGAAGCTTTCTTT; J: TRBJ1-1; size: many; V: TRBV5-1; D: -
CDR3: CATSDGTSYNEQFF; DNA: TGTGCCACCAGTGATGGGACGTCCTACAATGAGCAGTTCTTC; J: TRBJ2-1; size: many; V: TRBV24-1; D: -
CDR3: CATSDRYPQDISTDTQYF; DNA: TGTGCCACCAGTGATCGTTACCCCCAGGATATTAGCACAGATACGCAGTATTTT; J: TRBJ2-3; size: many; V: TRBV24-1; D: -
CDR3: CASSFTVTGELFF; DNA: TGCGCCAGCAGCTTCACGGTGACCGGGGAGCTGTTTTTT; J: TRBJ2-2; size: many; V: TRBV5-1; D: -
CDR3: CASRLAGTDYGYTF; DNA: TGTGCCAGCAGATTAGCCGGGACGGACTATGGCTACACCTTC; J: TRBJ1-2; size: -; V: TRBV5-1; D: -
CDR3: CATLGSSGANVLTF; DNA: TGTGCCACTTTGGGCAGCTCTGGGGCCAACGTCCTGACTTTC; J: TRBJ2-6; size: many; V: TRBV19; D: -
CDR3: CASSTTSLSYEQYF; DNA: TGCGCCAGCAGCACCACGAGTCTCTCCTACGAGCAGTACTTC; J: TRBJ2-7; size: many; V: TRBV5-1; D: -
CDR3: CAWRVSQTSTDTQYF; DNA: TGTGCCTGGAGGGTGTCGCAAACTAGCACAGATACGCAGTATTTT; J: TRBJ2-3; size: -; V: TRBV30; D: -
CDR3: CAISEWGRKRTDTQYF; DNA: TGTGCCATCAGTGAATGGGGCAGAAAGCGCACAGATACGCAGTATTTT; J: TRBJ2-3; size: many; V: TRBV10-3; D: -
CDR3: CASSFEPTYEQYF; DNA: TGCGCCAGCAGCTTTGAGCCGACCTACGAGCAGTACTTC; J: TRBJ2-7; size: few; V: TRBV5-1; D: -
CDR3: CASRETGQPQHF; DNA: TGTGCCAGTAGGGAGACGGGTCAGCCCCAGCATTTT; J: TRBJ1-5; size: -; V: TRBV19; D: -
CDR3: CSVAAMNTEAFF; DNA: TGCAGCGTCGCAGCCATGAACACTGAAGCTTTCTTT; J: TRBJ1-1; size: many; V: TRBV29-1; D: -
CDR3: CASSPLAYPSHEQYF; DNA: TGTGCTAGCAGCCCTCTAGCGTACCCTAGTCACGAGCAGTACTTC; J: TRBJ2-7; size: many; V: TRBV7-7; D: -
CDR3: CATSAAGPSQGEQFF; DNA: TGTGCCACCAGTGCCGCGGGACCCTCTCAGGGTGAGCAGTTCTTC; J: TRBJ2-1; size: many; V: TRBV24-1; D: -
CDR3: CASSQKTSSETQYF; DNA: TGTGCCAGCAGCCAAAAGACTAGCTCAGAGACCCAGTACTTC; J: TRBJ2-5; size: many; V: TRBV13; D: TRBD2
CDR3: CASSLAGTPSYEQYF; DNA: TGCGCCAGCAGCTTGGCAGGGACACCGTCCTACGAGCAGTACTTC; J: TRBJ2-7; size: -; V: TRBV5-1; D: -
CDR3: CACTRGVVTDTQYF; DNA: TGTGCCTGCACCAGGGGGGTGGTGACAGATACGCAGTATTTT; J: TRBJ2-3; size: many; V: TRBV30; D: -
CDR3: CASSYSNLRGPDTQYF; DNA: TGTGCCAGCAGTTACTCGAACCTGCGGGGACCAGATACGCAGTATTTT; J: TRBJ2-3; size: many; V: TRBV6-6; D: -
CDR3: CASSIREGHEQFF; DNA: TGTGCCAGTAGTATACGCGAGGGGCATGAGCAGTTCTTC; J: TRBJ2-1; size: many; V: TRBV19; D: -
CDR3: CASSQDLRREQYF; DNA: TGTGCCAGCAGCCAAGATCTTAGGCGGGAGCAGTACTTC; J: TRBJ2-7; size: many; V: TRBV14; D: -
CDR3: CASSYTTISGDTQYF; DNA: TGTGCCAGCAGTTACACGACAATCTCAGGGGATACGCAGTATTTT; J: TRBJ2-3; size: many; V: TRBV6-5; D: -
CDR3: CASSQERITDTQYF; DNA: TGCGCCAGCAGCCAAGAACGGATCACAGATACGCAGTATTTT; J: TRBJ2-3; size: many; V: TRBV4-1; D: -
CDR3: CASDIRTWTGLNTGELFF; DNA: TGTGCCAGCGACATACGAACTTGGACAGGACTAAACACCGGGGAGCTGTTTTTT; J: TRBJ2-2; size: few; V: TRBV6-4; D: -
CDR3: CAINPAGGEDEQYF; DNA: TGTGCCATCAATCCAGCAGGGGGAGAGGACGAGCAGTACTTC; J: TRBJ2-7; size: many; V: TRBV10-3; D: TRBD1